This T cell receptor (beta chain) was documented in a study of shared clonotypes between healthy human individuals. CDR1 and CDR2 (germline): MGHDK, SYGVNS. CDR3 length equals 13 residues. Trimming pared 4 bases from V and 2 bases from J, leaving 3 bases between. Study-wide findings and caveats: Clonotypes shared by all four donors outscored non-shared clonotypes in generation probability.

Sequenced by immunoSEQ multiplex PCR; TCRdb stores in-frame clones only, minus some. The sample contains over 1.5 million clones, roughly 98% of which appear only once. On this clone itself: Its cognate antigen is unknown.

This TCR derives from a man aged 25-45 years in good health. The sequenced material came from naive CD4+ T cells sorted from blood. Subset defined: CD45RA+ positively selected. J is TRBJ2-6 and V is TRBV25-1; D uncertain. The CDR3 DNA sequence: TGTGCCAGCAGTGGGCCTGGGGCCAACGTCCTGACTTTC. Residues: CASSGPGANVLTF.